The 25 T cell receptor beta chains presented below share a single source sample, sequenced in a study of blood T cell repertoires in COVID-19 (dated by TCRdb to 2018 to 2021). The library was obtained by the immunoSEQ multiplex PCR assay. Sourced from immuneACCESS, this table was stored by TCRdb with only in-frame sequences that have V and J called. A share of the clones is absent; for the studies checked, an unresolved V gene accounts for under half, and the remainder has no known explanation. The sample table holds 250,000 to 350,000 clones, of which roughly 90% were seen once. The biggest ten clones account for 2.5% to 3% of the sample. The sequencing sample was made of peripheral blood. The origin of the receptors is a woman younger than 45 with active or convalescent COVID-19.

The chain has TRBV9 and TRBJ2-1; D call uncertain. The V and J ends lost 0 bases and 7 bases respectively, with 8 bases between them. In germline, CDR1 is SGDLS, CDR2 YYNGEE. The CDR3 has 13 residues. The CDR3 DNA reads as TGTGCCAGCAGCGTAGCTACTATTAATGAGCAGTTCTTC. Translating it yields CASSVATINEQFF.

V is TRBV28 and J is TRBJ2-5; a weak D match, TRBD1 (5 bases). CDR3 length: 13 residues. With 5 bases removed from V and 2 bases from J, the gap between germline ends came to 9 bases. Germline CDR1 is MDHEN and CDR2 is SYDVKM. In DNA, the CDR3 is TGTGCCAGCAGTGGACACGCTCAAGAGACCCAGTACTTC. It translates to CASSGHAQETQYF.

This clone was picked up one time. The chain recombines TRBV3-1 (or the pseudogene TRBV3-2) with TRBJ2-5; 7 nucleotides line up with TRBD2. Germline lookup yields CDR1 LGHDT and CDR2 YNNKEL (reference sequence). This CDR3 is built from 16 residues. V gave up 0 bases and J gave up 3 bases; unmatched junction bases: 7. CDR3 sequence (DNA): TGTGCCAGCAGCCAAGATTTACCGGGGGGTAAAGAGACCCAGTACTTC. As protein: CASSQDLPGGKETQYF.

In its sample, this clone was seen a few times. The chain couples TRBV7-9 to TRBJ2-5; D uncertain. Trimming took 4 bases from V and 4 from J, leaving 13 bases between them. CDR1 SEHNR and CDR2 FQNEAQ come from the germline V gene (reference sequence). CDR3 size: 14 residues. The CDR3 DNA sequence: TGTGCCAGCAGCTCTGCCGGGTTCCGAGAGACCCAGTACTTC. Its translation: CASSSAGFRETQYF.

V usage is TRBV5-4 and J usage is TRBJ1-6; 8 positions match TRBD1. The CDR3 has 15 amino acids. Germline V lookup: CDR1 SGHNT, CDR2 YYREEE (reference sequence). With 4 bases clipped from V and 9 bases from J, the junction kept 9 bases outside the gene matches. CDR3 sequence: CASSIGQGARSPLHF. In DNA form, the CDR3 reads TGTGCCAGCAGCATTGGTCAGGGGGCTCGTTCACCCCTCCACTTT.

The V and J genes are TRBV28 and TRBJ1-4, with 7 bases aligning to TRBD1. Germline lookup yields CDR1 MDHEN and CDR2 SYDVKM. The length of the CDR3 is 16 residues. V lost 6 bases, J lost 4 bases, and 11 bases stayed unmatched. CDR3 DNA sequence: TGTGCCAGCAGACGTTTACCGGGACAGAGTAATGAAAAACTGTTTTTT. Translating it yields CASRRLPGQSNEKLFF. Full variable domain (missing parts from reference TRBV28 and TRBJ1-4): DVKVTQSSRYLVKRTGEKVFLECVQDMDHENMFWYRQDPGLGLRLIYFSYDVKMKEKGDIPEGYSVSREKKERFSLILESASTNQTSMYLCASRRLPGQSNEKLFFGSGTQLSVL.

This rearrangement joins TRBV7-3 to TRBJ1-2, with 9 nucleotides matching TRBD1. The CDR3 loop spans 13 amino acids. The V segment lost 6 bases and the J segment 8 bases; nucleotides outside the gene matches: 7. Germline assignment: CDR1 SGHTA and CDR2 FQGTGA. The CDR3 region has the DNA TGTGCCAGCAGTATTGGGACAGGGCAAGGCTACACCTTC. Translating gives CASSIGTGQGYTF.

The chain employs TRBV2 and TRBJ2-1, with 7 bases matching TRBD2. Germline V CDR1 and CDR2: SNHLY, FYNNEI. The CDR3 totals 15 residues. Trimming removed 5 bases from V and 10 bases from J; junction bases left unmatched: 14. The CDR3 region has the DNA TGTGCCAGCAGTTCGATGAGGGGCGGGAGTCGGGAGCAGTTCTTC. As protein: CASSSMRGGSREQFF.

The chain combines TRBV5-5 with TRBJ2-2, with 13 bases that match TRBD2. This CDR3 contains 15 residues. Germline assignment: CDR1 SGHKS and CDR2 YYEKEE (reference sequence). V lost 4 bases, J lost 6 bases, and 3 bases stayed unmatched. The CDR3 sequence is CASSTSGGASGELFF. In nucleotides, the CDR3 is TGTGCCAGCAGCACTAGCGGGGGGGCCTCCGGGGAGCTGTTTTTT.

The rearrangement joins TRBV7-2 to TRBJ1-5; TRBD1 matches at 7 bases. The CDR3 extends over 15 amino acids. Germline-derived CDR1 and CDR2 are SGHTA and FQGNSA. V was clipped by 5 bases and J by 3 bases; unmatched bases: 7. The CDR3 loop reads CASSVRGQNNQPQHF. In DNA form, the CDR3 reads TGTGCCAGCAGCGTCAGGGGACAGAACAATCAGCCCCAGCATTTT. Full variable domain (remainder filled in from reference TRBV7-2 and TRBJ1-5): GAGVSQSPSNKVTEKGKDVELRCDPISGHTALYWYRQSLGQGLEFLIYFQGNSAPDKSGLPSDRFSAERTGGSVSTLTIQRTQQEDSAVYLCASSVRGQNNQPQHFGDGTRLSIL.

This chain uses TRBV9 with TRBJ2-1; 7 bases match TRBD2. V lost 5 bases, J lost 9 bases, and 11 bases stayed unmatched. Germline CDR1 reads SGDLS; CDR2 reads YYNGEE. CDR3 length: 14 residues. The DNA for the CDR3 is TGTGCCAGCAGTCCCGAAGACGGACTAGTTGAGCAGTTCTTC. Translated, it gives CASSPEDGLVEQFF.

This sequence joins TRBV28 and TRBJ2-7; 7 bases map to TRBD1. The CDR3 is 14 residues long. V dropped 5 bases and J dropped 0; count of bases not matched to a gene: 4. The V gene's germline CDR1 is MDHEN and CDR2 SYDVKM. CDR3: CASSIDRVSYEQYF. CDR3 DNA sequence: TGTGCCAGCAGTATCGACAGGGTCTCCTACGAGCAGTACTTC. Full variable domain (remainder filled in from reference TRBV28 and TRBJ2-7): DVKVTQSSRYLVKRTGEKVFLECVQDMDHENMFWYRQDPGLGLRLIYFSYDVKMKEKGDIPEGYSVSREKKERFSLILESASTNQTSMYLCASSIDRVSYEQYFGPGTRLTVT.

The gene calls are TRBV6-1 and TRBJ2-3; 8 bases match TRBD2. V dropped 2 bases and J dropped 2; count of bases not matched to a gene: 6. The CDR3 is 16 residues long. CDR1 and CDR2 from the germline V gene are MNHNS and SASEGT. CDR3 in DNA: TGTGCCAGCAGTGAATTGGCGGGGGGTCTCACAGATACGCAGTATTTT. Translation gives CASSELAGGLTDTQYF.

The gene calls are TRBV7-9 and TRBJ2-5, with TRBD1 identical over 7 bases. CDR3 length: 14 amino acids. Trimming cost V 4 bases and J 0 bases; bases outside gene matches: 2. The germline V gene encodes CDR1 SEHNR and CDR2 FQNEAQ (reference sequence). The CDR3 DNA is TGTGCCAGCAGCTCCGACAGGGACCAAGAGACCCAGTACTTC. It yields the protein CASSSDRDQETQYF.

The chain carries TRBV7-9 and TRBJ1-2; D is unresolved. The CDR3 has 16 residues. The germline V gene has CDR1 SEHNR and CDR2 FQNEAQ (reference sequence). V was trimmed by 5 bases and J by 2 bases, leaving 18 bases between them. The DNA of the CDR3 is TGTGCCAGCAGCCCCCCCGCTCGGCAAGCGAACTATGGCTACACCTTC. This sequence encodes CASSPPARQANYGYTF. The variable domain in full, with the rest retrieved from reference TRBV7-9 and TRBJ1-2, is DTGVSQNPRHKITKRGQNVTFRCDPISEHNRLYWYRQTLGQGPEFLTYFQNEAQLEKSRLLSDRFSAERPKGSFSTLEIQRTEQGDSAMYLCASSPPARQANYGYTFGSGTRLTVV.

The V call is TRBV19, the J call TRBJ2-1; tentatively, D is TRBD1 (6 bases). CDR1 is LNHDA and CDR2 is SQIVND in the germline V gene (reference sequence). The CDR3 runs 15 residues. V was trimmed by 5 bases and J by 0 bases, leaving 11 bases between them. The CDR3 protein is CASSQDSGSYNEQFF. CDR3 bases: TGTGCCAGTAGTCAGGACAGCGGCTCCTACAATGAGCAGTTCTTC.

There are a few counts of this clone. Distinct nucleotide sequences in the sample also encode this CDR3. The CDR3 region is CASSSWAENTIYF. The CDR3 coding sequence is TGTGCCAGCAGCTCCTGGGCAGAAAACACCATATATTTT. The chain employs TRBV7-9 and TRBJ1-3, with D uncertain. Germline assignment: CDR1 SEHNR and CDR2 FQNEAQ (reference sequence). There are 13 residues in the CDR3. V shed 4 bases and J shed 6 bases, with 10 bases lying between them.

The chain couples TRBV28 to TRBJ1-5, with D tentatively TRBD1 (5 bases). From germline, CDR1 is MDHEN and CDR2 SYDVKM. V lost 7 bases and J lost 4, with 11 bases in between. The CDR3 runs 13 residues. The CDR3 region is CASIPRGNQPQHF. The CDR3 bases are TGTGCCAGCATTCCCCGGGGGAATCAGCCCCAGCATTTT.

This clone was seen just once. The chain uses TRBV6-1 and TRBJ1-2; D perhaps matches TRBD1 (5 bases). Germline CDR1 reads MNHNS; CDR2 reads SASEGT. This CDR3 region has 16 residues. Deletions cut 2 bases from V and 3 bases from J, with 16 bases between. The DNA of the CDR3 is TGTGCCAGCAGTGAATTCGGGGGGTTAGGTGACTATGGCTACACCTTC. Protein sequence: CASSEFGGLGDYGYTF.

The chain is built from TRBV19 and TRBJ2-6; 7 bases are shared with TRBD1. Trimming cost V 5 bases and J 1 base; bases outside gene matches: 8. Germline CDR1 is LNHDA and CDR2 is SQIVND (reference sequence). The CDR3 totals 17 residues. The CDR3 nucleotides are TGTGCCAGTAGTCCCCGGACAGGAGAGTCTGGGGCCAACGTCCTGACTTTC. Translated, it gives CASSPRTGESGANVLTF.

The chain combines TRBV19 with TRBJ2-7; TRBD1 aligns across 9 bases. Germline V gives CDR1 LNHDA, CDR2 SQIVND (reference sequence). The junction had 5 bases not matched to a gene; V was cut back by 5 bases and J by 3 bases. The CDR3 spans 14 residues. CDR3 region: CASSLGTGNYEQYF. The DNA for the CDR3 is TGTGCCAGTAGTCTAGGGACAGGGAACTACGAGCAGTACTTC.

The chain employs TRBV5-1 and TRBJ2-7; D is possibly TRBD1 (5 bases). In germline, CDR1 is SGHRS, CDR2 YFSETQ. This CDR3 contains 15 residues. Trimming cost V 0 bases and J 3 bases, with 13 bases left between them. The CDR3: CASSLAPGPGYEQYF. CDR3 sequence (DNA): TGCGCCAGCAGCTTGGCACCAGGGCCAGGCTACGAGCAGTACTTC.

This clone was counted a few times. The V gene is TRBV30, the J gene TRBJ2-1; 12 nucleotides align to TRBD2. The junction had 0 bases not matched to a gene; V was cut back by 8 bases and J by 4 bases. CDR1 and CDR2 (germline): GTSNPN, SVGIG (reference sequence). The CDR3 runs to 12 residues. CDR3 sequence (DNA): TGTGCCGGGACTAGCGGGTACAATGAGCAGTTCTTC. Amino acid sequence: CAGTSGYNEQFF.

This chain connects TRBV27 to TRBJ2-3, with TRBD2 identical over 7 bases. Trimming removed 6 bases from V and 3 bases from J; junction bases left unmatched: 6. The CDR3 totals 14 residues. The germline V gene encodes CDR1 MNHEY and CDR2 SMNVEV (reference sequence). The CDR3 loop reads CASSRAGGTDTQYF. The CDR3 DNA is TGTGCCAGCAGCCGTGCCGGGGGGACAGATACGCAGTATTTT.

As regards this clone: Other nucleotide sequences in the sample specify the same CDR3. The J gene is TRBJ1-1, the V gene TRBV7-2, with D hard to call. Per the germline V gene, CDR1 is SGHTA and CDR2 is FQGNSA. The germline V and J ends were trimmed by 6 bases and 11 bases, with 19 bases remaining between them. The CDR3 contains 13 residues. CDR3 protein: CASSWRRVSMAFF. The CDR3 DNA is TGTGCCAGCAGTTGGAGGCGGGTCTCGATGGCTTTCTTT.